Each of the 13 T cell receptor beta chains below was sequenced from the same sample in a study of T cell responses to AZD1222 COVID-19 vaccine. The method was immunoSEQ multiplex PCR; TCRdb's version includes in-frame clones alone and lacks a portion of them. The top ten hold around 12% of the sample, which has around 140,000 clones, approximately 93% seen once. Sequenced material: peripheral blood, taken after recovery from COVID-19. Receptor source: an adult who had recovered from COVID-19.

The rearrangement joins TRBV7-6 to TRBJ2-2, with 8 bases lining up with TRBD2. The junction had 10 bases not matched to a gene; V was cut back by 4 bases and J by 9 bases. The CDR3 contains 15 residues. CDR1 and CDR2 from the germline V gene are SGHVS and FNYEAQ. This chain's CDR3 is CASSSPGVAGRELFF. The CDR3, as DNA: TGTGCCAGCAGCTCCCCGGGGGTAGCGGGAAGGGAGCTGTTTTTT.

This clone has just one count. The chain employs TRBV14 and TRBJ2-1, with unresolved D. Germline V CDR1 and CDR2: SGHDN, FVKESK. This CDR3 is built from 15 residues. Trimming took 4 bases from V and 0 from J, leaving 10 bases between them. For the CDR3, the DNA is TGTGCCAGCAGCCCACACCATAGCTCCTACAATGAGCAGTTCTTC. It specifies CASSPHHSSYNEQFF.

The J gene is TRBJ1-1, the V gene TRBV6-2 or TRBV6-3; perhaps TRBD1 as D (5 bases). V dropped 6 bases and J dropped 0 bases, with 17 bases sitting between them. From germline, CDR1 is MNHEY and CDR2 SVGEGT. The CDR3 contains 16 residues. The chain's CDR3 is CASSPLTVPMNTEAFF. CDR3 coding DNA: TGTGCCAGCAGCCCTTTGACAGTTCCTATGAACACTGAAGCTTTCTTT.

The chain has TRBV5-5 and TRBJ1-5, with 9 bases aligning to TRBD1. Germline V gene data show CDR1 as SGHKS and CDR2 as YYEKEE (reference sequence). The V segment lost 5 bases and the J segment 11 bases; nucleotides outside the gene matches: 20. CDR3 size: 17 residues. The CDR3, as DNA: TGTGCCAGCAGTCATTGGGACAGGGCGCGGGATAGAATGTCCCAGCATTTT. This gives the protein CASSHWDRARDRMSQHF. The full variable domain, its missing parts supplied by reference TRBV5-5 and TRBJ1-5, is DAGVTQSPTHLIKTRGQQVTLRCSPISGHKSVSWYQQVLGQGPQFIFQYYEKEERGRGNFPDRFSARQFPNYSSELNVNALLLGDSALYLCASSHWDRARDRMSQHFGDGTRLSIL.

The genes are TRBV28 and TRBJ2-7, with 12 bases matching TRBD2. The CDR3 runs 13 residues. The germline gives CDR1 MDHEN, CDR2 SYDVKM. The J segment lost 2 bases and the V segment lost 10 bases, leaving 3 bases of the junction unmatched. The CDR3 DNA follows: TGTGCCACTAGCGGGAGGGAGCCCTACGAGCAGTACTTC. This codes for CATSGREPYEQYF.

This chain links TRBV5-6 with TRBJ2-5; D possibly corresponds to TRBD2 (6 bases). CDR3 length equals 14 residues. Looked up from germline, CDR1 is SGHDT and CDR2 is YYEEEE. Trimming took off 5 bases at V and 5 bases at J, with 16 bases between the two ends. The CDR3 spells CASSQGGWGETQYF. In nucleotides, the CDR3 is TGTGCCAGCAGTCAGGGAGGTTGGGGCGAGACCCAGTACTTC.

The chain recombines TRBV7-3 with TRBJ2-5, with D tentatively TRBD1 or TRBD2 (6 bases each). This CDR3 is built from 15 residues. The V end lost 5 bases, the J end lost 5 bases, and 18 bases lay between the germline ends. Germline V lookup: CDR1 SGHTA, CDR2 FQGTGA. The CDR3 is CASSLRPGAAETQYF. The CDR3 DNA reads TGTGCCAGCAGCCTCCGACCGGGGGCTGCGGAGACCCAGTACTTC.

The chain couples TRBV10-3 to TRBJ1-1; 9 bases fit TRBD1. Germline V CDR1 and CDR2: ENHRY, SYGVKD. This CDR3 region has 15 residues. The trim removed 6 bases at V and 6 bases at J, leaving 11 bases unmatched. Here the CDR3 reads CAIRGQGFERAEAFF. Here the CDR3 DNA reads TGTGCCATCAGAGGACAGGGGTTTGAACGTGCTGAAGCTTTCTTT.

The chain carries TRBV3-1 (or the pseudogene TRBV3-2) and TRBJ2-2, with D maybe TRBD1 (6 bases). The CDR3 contains 16 residues. Per germline, CDR1 LGHDT and CDR2 YNNKEL (reference sequence). Trimming stripped 4 bases from V and 6 bases from J, with 18 bases between. DNA of the CDR3: TGTGCCAGCAGCCCTAACTACAGGGTCCGCGCCGGGGAGCTGTTTTTT. Translating it yields CASSPNYRVRAGELFF.

V usage is TRBV27 and J usage is TRBJ2-7; perhaps TRBD2 as D (6 bases). The ends were cut back, 3 bases at V and 4 bases at J, with 10 bases in the middle. From germline, CDR1 is MNHEY and CDR2 SMNVEV (reference sequence). CDR3 size: 13 residues. The chain's CDR3 is CASSFREYYEQYF. DNA for the CDR3: TGTGCCAGCAGTTTTCGGGAGTATTACGAGCAGTACTTC.

The chain recombines TRBV28 with TRBJ2-1, with D maybe TRBD1 (7 bases). The V end was cut by 8 bases, the J end by 9 bases, with 17 bases between. Germline CDR1 MDHEN, CDR2 SYDVKM. CDR3 size: 13 residues. This chain's CDR3 is CASGGTVMGEQFF. CDR3 DNA sequence: TGTGCCAGCGGGGGGACAGTAATGGGTGAGCAGTTCTTC. Filled out from reference TRBV28 and TRBJ2-1, the complete variable domain reads DVKVTQSSRYLVKRTGEKVFLECVQDMDHENMFWYRQDPGLGLRLIYFSYDVKMKEKGDIPEGYSVSREKKERFSLILESASTNQTSMYLCASGGTVMGEQFFGPGTRLTVL.

The chain links TRBV2 to TRBJ1-1; D is unresolved. Trimming shortened V by 5 bases and J by 3 bases, and 10 bases separated the two germline ends. Germline V lookup: CDR1 SNHLY, CDR2 FYNNEI. This CDR3 has 13 amino acids. CDR3 coding DNA: TGTGCCAGCAGTCCCATCGTCGACACTGAAGCTTTCTTT. Encoded protein: CASSPIVDTEAFF.

This clone has a single count. This chain connects TRBV9 to TRBJ2-7; 10 bases line up with TRBD2. The V and J ends lost 4 bases and 7 bases, in that order; junction bases with no gene match: 8. The CDR3 is made up of 14 amino acids. Germline V CDR1 and CDR2: SGDLS, YYNGEE. The CDR3 is CASSPSGRAREQYF. The CDR3 DNA reads TGTGCCAGCAGCCCCAGCGGGAGGGCCAGGGAGCAGTACTTC.